This is a list of T cell receptor beta chains from one sample in a study of human T cells and chemical hapten exposure. TCRdb independently ran MiXCR on the RACE reads; one entry per CDR3 protein. The table has 50,000 or so distinct CDR3 sequences, less than 9.5% seen once. The starting material was whole blood, obtained in connection with sensitization to the hapten diphenylcyclopropenone (DPC). The receptor source for this set is a woman between 45 and 60 years old with alopecia areata. Some clones in this sample may be carry-over from other donors' samples. The CDR3 runs from the conserved cysteine through the conserved F or W. D genes are given only for firm matches. Only some rows state a clone size, as once, few, many or a class for expanded clones.

abundance	v_gene	d_gene	j_gene	CDR3nt	CDR3aa
many	TRBV12-3/TRBV12-4	.	TRBJ1-2	TGTGCCAGCACCCGGGGGGGGCGGTACTATGGCTACACCTTC	CASTRGGRYYGYTF
many	TRBV7-6	.	TRBJ1-1	TGTGCCAGCAGGGCTAATATGAACACTGAAGCTTTCTTT	CASRANMNTEAFF
many	TRBV7-9	TRBD2	TRBJ2-1	TGTGCCAGCAGCTTAGGGACTAGCGGGAACGATGAGCAGTTCTTC	CASSLGTSGNDEQFF
few	TRBV20-1	.	TRBJ2-1	TGCAGTGCTAGAGTTCTTGGCGGAACCTTCTATGAGCAGTTCTTC	CSARVLGGTFYEQFF
many	TRBV29-1	.	TRBJ2-2	TGCAGCGTTGGGTTTGCGGCGACCGGGGAGCTGTTTTTT	CSVGFAATGELFF
many	TRBV14	.	TRBJ1-1	TGTGCCAGCAGCCCTCCCCGCGGGTCCATGAACACTGAAGCTTTCTTT	CASSPPRGSMNTEAFF
many	TRBV12-3/TRBV12-4	.	TRBJ2-3	TGTGCCAGCGCGACAGGCAGCACAGATACGCAGTATTTT	CASATGSTDTQYF
.	TRBV4-3	.	TRBJ2-2	TGCGCCAGCAGCCAAGATTTCCCTACGTGGGACACCGGGGAGCTGTTTTTT	CASSQDFPTWDTGELFF
many	TRBV29-1	TRBD2	TRBJ2-1	TGCAGCGCGGAAGGACTAGCGGGAGAGGCCTACAATGAGCAGTTCTTC	CSAEGLAGEAYNEQFF
many	TRBV29-1	.	TRBJ1-2	TGCAGCGTTTCCCCCGGGGACCGAGATCCCCCCCAATATGGCTACACCTTC	CSVSPGDRDPPQYGYTF
many	TRBV29-1	.	TRBJ1-1	TGCAGCGCCAGACCGACGATGAACACTGAAGCTTTCTTT	CSARPTMNTEAFF
few	TRBV30	TRBD1	TRBJ1-1	TGTGCCTGGCACAGGGGGCCTGCTGAAGCTTTCTTT	CAWHRGPAEAFF
many	TRBV18	.	TRBJ2-7	TGTGCCAGCTCTCACCTGACAGTTGGAGGGTCCTACGAGCAGTACTTC	CASSHLTVGGSYEQYF
many	TRBV5-5	TRBD1	TRBJ2-7	TGTGCCAGCAGCCGACAGGGGCGCGACGAGCAGTACTTC	CASSRQGRDEQYF
many	TRBV20-1	TRBD1	TRBJ1-2	TGCAGTAAAACAGGGGACTATGGCTACACCTTC	CSKTGDYGYTF
many	TRBV20-1	.	TRBJ1-2	TGCAGTGCTAGAGGATCTGACCGGGCAACGCTCTATGGCTACACCTTC	CSARGSDRATLYGYTF
many	TRBV13	TRBD1	TRBJ1-6	TGTGCCAGCAGCTTAGGTAGGACAGGGAATTCACCCCTCCACTTT	CASSLGRTGNSPLHF
many	TRBV4-3	.	TRBJ2-7	TGCGCCAGCAGCCAAGATGCGCTAGGGCCCGGCGAGCAGTACTTC	CASSQDALGPGEQYF
once	TRBV27	TRBD2	TRBJ2-1	TGTGCCAGCAGTCCCGGGACTAGCCTTCACAATGAGCAGTTCTTC	CASSPGTSLHNEQFF
.	TRBV29-1	.	TRBJ2-2	TGCAGCGCTCTAACGGGCACAGAAGAGTTTTTT	CSALTGTEEFF
many	TRBV7-9	TRBD2	TRBJ2-3	TGTGCCAGCAGCTTAGCGGTGTTAGCGGGAGCAGATACGCAGTATTTT	CASSLAVLAGADTQYF
many	TRBV24-1	.	TRBJ1-1	TGTGCCACCAGTGTTCCCGGGAATGAAGCTTTCTTT	CATSVPGNEAFF
many	TRBV6-2/TRBV6-3	.	TRBJ2-3	TGTGCCAGCAGTACCTTGGGGAAGGGCACAGATACGCAGTATTTT	CASSTLGKGTDTQYF
many	TRBV18	TRBD1	TRBJ1-2	TGTGCCAGCTCACCCCGCCGGGACAGCTATGGCTACACCTTC	CASSPRRDSYGYTF
many	TRBV19	TRBD1	TRBJ1-1	TGTGCCAGTAGTGGGACAGTGGCCGGGTCGCTCTTT	CASSGTVAGSLF
many	TRBV5-1	TRBD2	TRBJ2-3	TGCGCCAGCAGGTGGACCCTAGCGGGATTATCGGATACGCAGTATTTT	CASRWTLAGLSDTQYF
medium-sized	TRBV7-9	.	TRBJ2-1	TGTGCCAGCAGCTTGCTGAATGAGCAGTTCTTC	CASSLLNEQFF
.	TRBV7-6	.	TRBJ2-2	TGTGCCAGCAGCTCACCGGGCCGAAACACCGGGGAGCTGTTTTTT	CASSSPGRNTGELFF
many	TRBV27	.	TRBJ2-2	TGTGCCAGCAGTTTATCGGCCACCGGGGAGCTGTTTTTT	CASSLSATGELFF
many	TRBV29-1	TRBD2	TRBJ2-7	TGCAGCGTTATATTTCCTAGCGGGAGGGCTTTAGAGCAGTACTTC	CSVIFPSGRALEQYF
many	TRBV2	.	TRBJ1-5	TGTGCCAGCAGTGAAGCGCGGAGCGGGCCCCAGCATTTT	CASSEARSGPQHF
many	TRBV7-9	.	TRBJ2-3	TGTGCCAGCAGCTCTCGGCTAGCGGCAGGGGGCACAGATACGCAGTATTTT	CASSSRLAAGGTDTQYF
many	TRBV30	TRBD1	TRBJ1-2	TGTGCCTGGAGGGACAGGGCCTACGGAAAGTATGGCTACACCTTC	CAWRDRAYGKYGYTF
few	TRBV7-9	.	TRBJ2-5	TGTGCCAGCAGCTTAGTCGCGGAAATAAAAGAGACCCAGTACTTC	CASSLVAEIKETQYF
many	TRBV9	TRBD1	TRBJ2-7	TGTGCCAGCAGCATCGGACAGGGCATGAGCTCCTACGAGCAGTACTTC	CASSIGQGMSSYEQYF
.	TRBV10-3	.	TRBJ2-7	TGTGCCATCAGTGAAGAGGAATACGAGCAGTACTTC	CAISEEEYEQYF
few	TRBV20-1	.	TRBJ1-2	TGCAGTGCTAAAGCAGGAACCTATGGCTACACCTTC	CSAKAGTYGYTF